These 9 T cell receptor beta chains were all obtained from the same sample, sequenced in a study of monozygotic twins with inflammatory bowel disease. TCRdb reprocessed the 5' RACE reads, with one entry per CDR3 protein and no DNA. The sample holds some 300,000 distinct CDR3 sequences. Sequences were obtained from blood. The origin of the receptors is a human donor with ulcerative colitis or Crohn's disease, or a healthy co-twin of an affected twin (not recorded which).

V gene TRBV4-2 combines with J gene TRBJ1-6. This CDR3 region has 16 residues. CDR1 is LGHNA, CDR2 YNFKEQ, per germline. CDR3 protein: CASSQALGKINSPLHF.

The chain combines TRBV12-3 or TRBV12-4 with TRBJ2-1; the TCRdb D gene call, TRBD1, has no DNA to confirm it. The length of the CDR3 is 16 residues. The CDR3 here is CASSPPSETAYNEQFF.

V gene TRBV5-5 combines with J gene TRBJ2-3; TCRdb lists TRBD2, though no DNA is available to test this call. The CDR3 covers 12 residues. In germline, CDR1 is SGHKS, CDR2 YYEKEE (reference sequence). CDR3 residues: CASSYQGHTQYF. Drawing the rest from reference TRBV5-5 and TRBJ2-3, the complete variable domain is DAGVTQSPTHLIKTRGQQVTLRCSPISGHKSVSWYQQVLGQGPQFIFQYYEKEERGRGNFPDRFSARQFPNYSSELNVNALLLGDSALYLCASSYQGHTQYFGPGTRLTVL.

The chain carries TRBV2 and TRBJ1-4; TCRdb calls TRBD1, which cannot be checked without DNA. Germline CDR1 SNHLY, CDR2 FYNNEI. This CDR3 spans 16 amino acids. The CDR3 loop reads CASRVGFGTPGEKLFF.

The CDR3 protein is CASRTLAARTGELFF. The chain carries TRBV27 and TRBJ2-2; TCRdb outputs TRBD2, but without DNA this stays unchecked. CDR1 MNHEY and CDR2 SMNVEV come from the germline V gene (reference sequence). CDR3 size: 15 residues.

The J gene is TRBJ1-1, the V gene TRBV7-9; TCRdb gives TRBD1 as the D gene, but with no DNA this cannot be confirmed. Germline values: CDR1 SEHNR, CDR2 FQNEAQ (reference sequence). The length of the CDR3 is 13 residues. CDR3: CASSLTVNTEAFF. Variable domain in full (rest from reference TRBV7-9 and TRBJ1-1): DTGVSQNPRHKITKRGQNVTFRCDPISEHNRLYWYRQTLGQGPEFLTYFQNEAQLEKSRLLSDRFSAERPKGSFSTLEIQRTEQGDSAMYLCASSLTVNTEAFFGQGTRLTVV.

This chain uses TRBV28 with TRBJ2-5; with no DNA, the TCRdb D assignment of TRBD2 cannot be verified. The CDR3 spans 16 residues. CDR1 MDHEN and CDR2 SYDVKM come from the germline V gene. The CDR3 region is CASSLTPTSVEETQYF.

The chain joins TRBV20-1 to TRBJ1-5; TCRdb calls TRBD1, which cannot be checked without DNA. The CDR3 has 16 amino acids. Looked up from germline, CDR1 is DFQATT and CDR2 is SNEGSKA (reference sequence). CDR3 residues: CSTHDRERGSNQPQHF.

The chain employs TRBV6-2 or TRBV6-3 and TRBJ1-2. The CDR3 spans 12 residues. The germline V gene has CDR1 MNHEY and CDR2 SVGEGT. CDR3 region: CASSYSVYGYTF.